This T cell receptor (beta chain) was observed in a study of blood T cells in healthy people across ages. Germline CDR1 reads ENHRY; CDR2 reads SYGVKD. This CDR3 region has 11 residues. Trimming left V 3 bases short and J 10 bases short, with 8 bases between. The use of a sample-barcoded 5' primer and a J-beta primer mix characterized a second PCR of roughly 7 to 11 cycles. TCRdb analysed the 5' RACE reads with MiXCR anew, one entry per CDR3 protein. The sample carries roughly 800,000 distinct CDR3 sequences, 20% to 25% recorded once. Study-level findings and limits: The fall in TCR beta diversity per million T cells was roughly linear with age. Diversity figures based on one million T cells were deemed too low.

This clonotype came up a few times. Its antigen is currently unknown. For every donor, a draw yielded around 10 milliliters of peripheral blood. These data were also reused for a study on T cells of mothers and their children. That work states: In cDNA synthesis, all of the extracted RNA was used at roughly 1.5 ug per 15 ul.

The sample taken for sequencing was blood. This TCR came from a boy aged 5-17 years in good health. The chain recombines TRBV10-3 with TRBJ2-3, with D possibly TRBD1 on 5 matching bases. CDR3 region: CAISDREAQYF. In DNA form, the CDR3 reads TGTGCCATCAGTGACAGGGAAGCGCAGTATTTT.